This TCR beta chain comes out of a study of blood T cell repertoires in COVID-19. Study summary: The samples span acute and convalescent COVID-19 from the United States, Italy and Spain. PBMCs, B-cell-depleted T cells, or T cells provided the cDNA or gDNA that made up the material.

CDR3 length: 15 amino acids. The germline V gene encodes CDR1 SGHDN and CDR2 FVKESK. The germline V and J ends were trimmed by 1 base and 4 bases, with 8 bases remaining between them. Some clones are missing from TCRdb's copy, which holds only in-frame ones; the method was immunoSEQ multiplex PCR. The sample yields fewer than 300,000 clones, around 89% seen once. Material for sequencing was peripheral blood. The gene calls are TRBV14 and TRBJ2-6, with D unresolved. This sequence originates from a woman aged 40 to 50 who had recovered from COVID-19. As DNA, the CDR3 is TGTGCCAGCAGCCAAGGAGCAGGCGGGGCCAACGTCCTGACTTTC. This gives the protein CASSQGAGGANVLTF.